These 5 T cell receptor beta chains came from one sample sequenced in a study of graft-versus-host responses after intestinal transplantation. Libraries were prepared by immunoSEQ multiplex PCR; TCRdb keeps only in-frame clonotypes and omits some of them. The sample has about 99,000 clones; 90% to 95% are singletons. The antigens for these receptors are not known. This specimen was unstimulated CD8+ T cells sorted from spleen or lymph node cells, taken before intestinal transplant. The receptors here all came from a human donor who received an intestinal transplant.

The V call is TRBV30, the J call TRBJ2-3; 9 bases are shared with TRBD1. Germline V gene lookup returns CDR1 GTSNPN and CDR2 SVGIG (reference sequence). The V segment lost 5 bases and the J segment 4 bases; nucleotides outside the gene matches: 7. The CDR3 covers 14 residues. As DNA, the CDR3 is TGTGCCTGGGCCTGGGACAGGGTAGCAGATACGCAGTATTTT. As protein: CAWAWDRVADTQYF. Full variable domain (missing parts from reference TRBV30 and TRBJ2-3): SQTIHQWPATLVQPVGSPLSLECTVEGTSNPNLYWYRQAAGRGLQLLFYSVGIGQISSEVPQNLSASRPQDRQFILSSKKLLLSDSGFYLCAWAWDRVADTQYFGPGTRLTVL.

The chain employs TRBV27 and TRBJ2-1; 10 bases agree with TRBD1. Germline V gene data show CDR1 as MNHEY and CDR2 as SMNVEV (reference sequence). The CDR3 is 16 amino acids. V shed 0 bases, J shed 6 bases, and the junction held 5 bases outside the gene matches. CDR3 amino acids: CASSLSGQGRSNEQFF. The CDR3 DNA sequence: TGTGCCAGCAGTTTATCGGGACAGGGGCGATCCAATGAGCAGTTCTTC.

This chain joins TRBV19 and TRBJ2-3; D is ambiguous. The CDR3 covers 13 residues. V lost 7 bases and J 8 bases, leaving 16 bases between the germline ends. Germline V gene lookup returns CDR1 LNHDA and CDR2 SQIVND (reference sequence). The CDR3: CASTPKGGTTQYF. The DNA of the CDR3 is TGTGCCAGTACCCCAAAAGGTGGAACTACGCAGTATTTT.

This rearrangement joins TRBV14 to TRBJ2-1; 7 bases fit TRBD1. Germline V CDR1 and CDR2: SGHDN, FVKESK. J gave up 7 bases and V 4 bases, and 4 bases lay outside the gene matches. CDR3 size: 13 residues. Here the CDR3 reads CASSPWTGNEQFF. In DNA, the CDR3 is TGTGCCAGCAGCCCTTGGACAGGTAATGAGCAGTTCTTC. Filled out from reference TRBV14 and TRBJ2-1, the complete variable domain reads EAGVTQFPSHSVIEKGQTVTLRCDPISGHDNLYWYRRVMGKEIKFLLHFVKESKQDESGMPNNRFLAERTGGTYSTLKVQPAELEDSGVYFCASSPWTGNEQFFGPGTRLTVL.

The rearrangement uses TRBV7-2 and TRBJ2-3; D is uncertain. Germline V gene sequence: CDR1 SGHTA, CDR2 FQGNSA. The CDR3 runs 15 residues. Trimming took off 2 bases at V and 2 bases at J, with 11 bases between the two ends. The CDR3, as DNA: TGTGCCAGCAGCTTAAGTTGGTTTTCCACAGATACGCAGTATTTT. The encoded protein is CASSLSWFSTDTQYF.